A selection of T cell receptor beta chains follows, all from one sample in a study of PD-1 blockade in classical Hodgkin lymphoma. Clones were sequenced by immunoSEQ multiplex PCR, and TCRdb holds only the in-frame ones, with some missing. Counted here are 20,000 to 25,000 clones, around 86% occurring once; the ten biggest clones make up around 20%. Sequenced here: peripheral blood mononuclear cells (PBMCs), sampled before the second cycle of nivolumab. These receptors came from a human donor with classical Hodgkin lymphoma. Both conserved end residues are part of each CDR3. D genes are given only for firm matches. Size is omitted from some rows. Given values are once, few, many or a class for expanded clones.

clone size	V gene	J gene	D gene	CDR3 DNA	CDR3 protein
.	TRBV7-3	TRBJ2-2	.	TGTGCCAGCAGCTTCGACGTCACCGGGGAGCTGTTTTTT	CASSFDVTGELFF
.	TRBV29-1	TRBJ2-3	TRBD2	TGCAGCTGGGGGGGGAACACAGATACGCAGTATTTT	CSWGGNTDTQYF
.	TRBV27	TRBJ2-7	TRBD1	TGTGCCAGCAGTATCGACAGGGCTGCGTACGAGCAGTACTTC	CASSIDRAAYEQYF
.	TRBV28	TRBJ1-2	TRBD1	TGTGCCAGCAGCTCCACTATACAGGGGAGAAGTGGCTACACCTTC	CASSSTIQGRSGYTF
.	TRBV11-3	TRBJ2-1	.	TGTGCCAGCAGGCAGGGGGGGATCTACAATGAGCAGTTCTTC	CASRQGGIYNEQFF
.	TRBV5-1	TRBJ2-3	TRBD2	TGCGCCAGCCGGTCGGGGAGCGGGAGGCACCTAAGCACAGATACGCAGTATTTT	CASRSGSGRHLSTDTQYF
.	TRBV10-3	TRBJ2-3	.	TGTGCCATCAGTGACAGCACAGATACGCAGTATTTT	CAISDSTDTQYF
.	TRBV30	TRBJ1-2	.	TGTGCCTGGAGTGGAGGGAGCCCCCTCTATGGCTACACCTTC	CAWSGGSPLYGYTF
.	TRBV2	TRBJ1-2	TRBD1	TGTGCCAGCAGCCCCGGGACAGATTATGGCTACACCTTC	CASSPGTDYGYTF
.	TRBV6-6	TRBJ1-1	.	TGTGCCAGCAGTTACTCGACGAGGGGGGGCACTGAAGCTTTCTTT	CASSYSTRGGTEAFF
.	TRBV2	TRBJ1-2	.	TGTGCCAGCATCTTAGTGGGGGCGGATGGCTACACCTTC	CASILVGADGYTF
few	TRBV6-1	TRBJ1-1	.	TGTGCCAGCAGTGTGGGACCGAACACTGAAGCTTTCTTT	CASSVGPNTEAFF
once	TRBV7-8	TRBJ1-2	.	TGTGCCAGCATGGGGGCGGCCAACTATGGCTACACCTTC	CASMGAANYGYTF
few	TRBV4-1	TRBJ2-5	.	TGCGCCAGCAGCCAAGGTTTCAGGGAAGAGACCCAGTACTTC	CASSQGFREETQYF
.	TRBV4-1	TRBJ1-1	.	TGCGCCAGCAGCCACCCCAGGGACACTGAAGCTTTCTTT	CASSHPRDTEAFF
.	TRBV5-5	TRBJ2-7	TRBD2	TGTGCCAGCAGCCCAGGACTAGCGGGACCGGGGGAGCAGTACTTC	CASSPGLAGPGEQYF
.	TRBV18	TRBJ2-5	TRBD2	TGTGCCAGCTCACCATGGGGGGGGAACCAAGAGACCCAGTACTTC	CASSPWGGNQETQYF
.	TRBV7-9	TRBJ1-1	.	TGTGCCAGCAGCTTAATCGGGCCTCACGGGGGGAACACTGAAGCTTTCTTT	CASSLIGPHGGNTEAFF
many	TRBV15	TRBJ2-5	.	TGTGCCACCAGCAGTGGGGCAGGGGAGGTTCAGGGAGAGACCCAGTACTTC	CATSSGAGEVQGETQYF
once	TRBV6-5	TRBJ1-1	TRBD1	TGTGCCAGCAGTCTCCAGGGGGCGAGGGCTTTCTTT	CASSLQGARAFF
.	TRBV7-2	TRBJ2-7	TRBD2	TGTGCCAGCAGCCCGGGGGCGGGGGGCCGACTTTACGAGCAGTACTTC	CASSPGAGGRLYEQYF
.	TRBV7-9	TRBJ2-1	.	TGTGCCAGCAGCTTAGAAGGTGAGCAGTTCTTC	CASSLEGEQFF
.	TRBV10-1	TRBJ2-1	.	TGCGCCAGCATAGGAAATCAGAAAAACAATGAGCAGTTCTTC	CASIGNQKNNEQFF
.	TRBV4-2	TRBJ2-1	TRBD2	TGTGCCAGCTCCGGACTAGGGTACAATGAGCAGTTCTTC	CASSGLGYNEQFF
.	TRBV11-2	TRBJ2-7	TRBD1	TGTGCCAGCAGCCACTGGACAGGCGTGTCCTACGAGCAGTACTTC	CASSHWTGVSYEQYF
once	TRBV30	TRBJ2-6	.	TGTGCCTGGTTTCCGGCGGGGTCCGGGGCCAACGTCCTGACTTTC	CAWFPAGSGANVLTF
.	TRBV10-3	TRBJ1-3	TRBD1	TGTGCCATCAGTGGGGGTAGGGACAGGGGCTTTATATACGGAAACACCATATATTTT	CAISGGRDRGFIYGNTIYF
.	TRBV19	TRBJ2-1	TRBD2	TGTGCCAGTAGTATGAGGTCCTCACGGACTAGCGGGGTCAATGAGCAGTTCTTC	CASSMRSSRTSGVNEQFF
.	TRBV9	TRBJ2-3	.	TGTGCCAGCAGCGTAGTGGGGCAGAGCACAGATACGCAGTATTTT	CASSVVGQSTDTQYF
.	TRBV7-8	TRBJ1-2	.	TGTGCCAGCAGCTTAGGGTCTGGGCACCAAGCTAACTATGGCTACACCTTC	CASSLGSGHQANYGYTF
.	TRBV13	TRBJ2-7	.	TGTGCCAGCACCCTGGGCCCCTCCTCCTACGAGCAGTACTTC	CASTLGPSSYEQYF
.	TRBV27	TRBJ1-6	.	TGTGCCAGCAGTTTAATGAAACAGGGAGGAAATTCACCCCTCCACTTT	CASSLMKQGGNSPLHF
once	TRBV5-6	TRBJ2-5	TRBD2	TGTGCCAGCAGCACCGGACTAGCGGGGGGTCCAGAGACCCAGTACTTC	CASSTGLAGGPETQYF
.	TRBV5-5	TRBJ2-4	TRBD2	TGTGCCAGCAGCTTGGGGATAGCGGGAGGGCCCAAAAACATTCAGTACTTC	CASSLGIAGGPKNIQYF
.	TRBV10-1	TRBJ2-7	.	TGCGCCAGCAGTGAGGCGGGGACCTACGAGCAGTACTTC	CASSEAGTYEQYF
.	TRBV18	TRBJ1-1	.	TGTGCCAGCTCACCCCGGGGGGACCGGAACACTGAAGCTTTCTTT	CASSPRGDRNTEAFF
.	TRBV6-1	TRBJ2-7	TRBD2	TGTGCCAGCAGTGAAGCAAGGCTAGCGGGGAAATACTTC	CASSEARLAGKYF
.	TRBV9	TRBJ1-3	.	TGTGCCAGCAGCGTAGCCCAAGGCAGTCTAACCTCTGGAAACACCATATATTTT	CASSVAQGSLTSGNTIYF
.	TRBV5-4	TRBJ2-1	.	TGTGCCAGCAGCTTGGTGGGCCCCGGCAATGAGCAGTTCTTC	CASSLVGPGNEQFF
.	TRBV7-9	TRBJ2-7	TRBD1	TGTGCCAGCAGCTTGGACAGGGTAGACGAGCAGTACTTC	CASSLDRVDEQYF
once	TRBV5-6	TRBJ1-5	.	TGTGCCAGCAGAAATCAGATGACCCCCAATCAGCCCCAGCATTTT	CASRNQMTPNQPQHF
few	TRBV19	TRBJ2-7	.	TGTGCCAGTAGTATTTCGAGTATGGCTCGCGAGCAGTACTTC	CASSISSMAREQYF
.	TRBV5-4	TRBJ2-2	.	TGTGCCAGCAGCACAGACAGGGGACTAAATACCGGGGAGCTGTTTTTT	CASSTDRGLNTGELFF
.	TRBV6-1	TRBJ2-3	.	TGTGCCAGCAGTGAGCAGGGTGTAAGGACGCAGTATTTT	CASSEQGVRTQYF
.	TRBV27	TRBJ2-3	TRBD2	TGTGCCAGCAGTCCCCCGAGACTAGCGGGGGTGATAGATACGCAGTATTTT	CASSPPRLAGVIDTQYF
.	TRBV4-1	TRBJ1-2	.	TGCGCCAGCAGCCAAACCGGGACACTCAGTAACTATGGCTACACCTTC	CASSQTGTLSNYGYTF
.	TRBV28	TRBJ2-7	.	TGTGCCAGCAGTCCAGGGACGGTGAACTCCTACGAGCAGTACTTC	CASSPGTVNSYEQYF